What follows describes a single T cell receptor (beta chain). As yet, its antigen is unknown. CDR1 is LGHNA, CDR2 YSLEER, per germline. The CDR3 is 18 amino acids. Cells classed as naive CD8+ T cells were CD45RO-CCR7+CD27+CD95-. This record belongs to a study of CXCR3-negative and CXCR3-positive naive CD8 T cells. Notes on the study in general: CXCR3-positive naive cells carried more hydrophobic TRB CDR3s than CXCR3-negative ones. CXCR3 expression partially decreased after cryopreservation; most assays used fresh PBMCs. In both naive subsets diversity was comparably high, whereas memory CD8+ cells showed much lower diversity.

UMI-labeled 5' RACE TRB cDNA libraries were prepared from the cells. TCRdb re-called the 5' RACE reads, yielding one record per CDR3 amino acid sequence without DNA. The sample has roughly 140,000 distinct CDR3 sequences; the top ten hold roughly 0.27%. The material sequenced was naive CXCR3+ CD8+ T cells from blood. The subset is: CD45RO-CCR7+CD27+CD95- naive CD8+ T cells expressing CXCR3 (TNR3+). The chain carries TRBV4-3 and TRBJ2-1; the TCRdb call, TRBD2, lacks DNA for checking. This receptor was obtained from a human donor in good health. Some clones in this sample may be carry-over from other donors' samples. The CDR3 here is CASSQEPAGTSGWNEQFF.